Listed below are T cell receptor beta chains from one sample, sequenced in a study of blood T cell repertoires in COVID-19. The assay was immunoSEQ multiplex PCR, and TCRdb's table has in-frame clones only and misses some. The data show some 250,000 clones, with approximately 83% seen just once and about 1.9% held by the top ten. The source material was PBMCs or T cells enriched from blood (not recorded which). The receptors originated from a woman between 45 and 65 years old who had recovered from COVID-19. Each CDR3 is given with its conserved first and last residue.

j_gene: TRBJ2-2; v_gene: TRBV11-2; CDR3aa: CASSLARREGNTGELFF
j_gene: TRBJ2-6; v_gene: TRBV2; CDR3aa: CASSLSGANVLTF
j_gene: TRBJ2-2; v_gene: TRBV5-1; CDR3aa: CASSLPSTNTGELFF
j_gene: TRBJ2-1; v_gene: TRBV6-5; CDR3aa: CASRWTQLTEQFF
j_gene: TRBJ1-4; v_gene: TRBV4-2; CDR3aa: CASSPGTGGEVEKLFF
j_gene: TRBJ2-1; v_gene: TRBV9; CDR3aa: CASSLGGNSYNEQFF
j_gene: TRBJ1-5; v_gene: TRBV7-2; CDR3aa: CASSRGQGGNQPQHF
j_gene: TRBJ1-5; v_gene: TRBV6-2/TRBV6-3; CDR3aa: CASSRDSSNQPQHF
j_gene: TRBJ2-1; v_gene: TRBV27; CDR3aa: CASSRTSEYNEQFF
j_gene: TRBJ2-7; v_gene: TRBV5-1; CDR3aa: CASSLAGQGAYEQYF
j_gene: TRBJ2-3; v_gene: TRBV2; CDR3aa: CASKPPQAGGPGDTQYF
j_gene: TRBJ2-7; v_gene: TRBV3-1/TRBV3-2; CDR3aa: CASSRLGTGVSSEQYF
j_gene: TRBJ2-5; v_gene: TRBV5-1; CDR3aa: CASSLEGYREETQYF
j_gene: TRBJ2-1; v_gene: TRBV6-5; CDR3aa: CASSYTGLSYNEQFF
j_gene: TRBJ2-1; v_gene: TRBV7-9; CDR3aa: CASSRTGTGSYNEQFF
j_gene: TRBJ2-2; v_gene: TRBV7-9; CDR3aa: CASSPQGQGTGELFF
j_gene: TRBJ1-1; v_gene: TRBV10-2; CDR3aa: CASTETGWNTEAFF
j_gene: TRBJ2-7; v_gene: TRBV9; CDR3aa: CASSPAASSYEQYF
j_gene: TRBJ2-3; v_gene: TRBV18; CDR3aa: CASSPGQWTDTQYF
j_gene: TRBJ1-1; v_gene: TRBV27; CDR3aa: CASTLIRGQTEAFF
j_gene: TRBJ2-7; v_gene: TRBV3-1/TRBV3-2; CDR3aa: CASSWTGYGYEQYF
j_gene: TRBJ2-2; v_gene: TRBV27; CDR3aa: CASSTAGVRAGELFF
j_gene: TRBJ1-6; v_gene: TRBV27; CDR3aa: CASKTGSTGNSPLHF
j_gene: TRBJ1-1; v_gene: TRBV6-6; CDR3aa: CASSGRGRGTEAFF
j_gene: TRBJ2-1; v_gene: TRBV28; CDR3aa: CASSSGGHNEQFF
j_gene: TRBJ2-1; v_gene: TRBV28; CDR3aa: CASRTTYNEQFF
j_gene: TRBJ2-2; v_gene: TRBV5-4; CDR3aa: CASSFGRQSTGELFF
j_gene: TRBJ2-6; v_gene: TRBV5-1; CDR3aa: CASGEGAGANVLTF
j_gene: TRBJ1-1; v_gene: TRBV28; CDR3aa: CASIRTRGYTEAFF
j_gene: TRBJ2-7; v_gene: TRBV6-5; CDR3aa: CASSMTSLSHEQYF
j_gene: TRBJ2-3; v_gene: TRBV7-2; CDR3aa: CASSPDRVADTQYF
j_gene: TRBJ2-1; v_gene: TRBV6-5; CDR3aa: CASSYSAGTLPFF
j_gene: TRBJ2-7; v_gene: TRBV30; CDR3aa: CAWSVGYMLAGLYEQYF
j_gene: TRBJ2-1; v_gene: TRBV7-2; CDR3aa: CASSLGSGRAGYNEQFF
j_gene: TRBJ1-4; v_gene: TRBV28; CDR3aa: CAAAGGGEKLFF
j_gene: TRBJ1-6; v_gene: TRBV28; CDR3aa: CASSLFYGGQEDSPLHF
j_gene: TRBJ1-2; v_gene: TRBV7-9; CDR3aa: CASSLATGQGEYSGYTF
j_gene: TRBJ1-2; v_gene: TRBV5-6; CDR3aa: CASSLEGARVYGYTF
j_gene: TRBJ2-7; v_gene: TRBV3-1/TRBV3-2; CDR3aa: CASSLGTSGKYEQYF
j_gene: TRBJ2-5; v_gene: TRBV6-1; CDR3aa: CASSEGGRSYGTQYF
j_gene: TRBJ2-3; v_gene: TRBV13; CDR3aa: CASSFRDRAADTQYF
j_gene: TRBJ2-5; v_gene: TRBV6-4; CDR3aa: CASTFFRGGGLQETQYF
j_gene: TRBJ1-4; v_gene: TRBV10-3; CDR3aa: CAISQGSTNEKLFF
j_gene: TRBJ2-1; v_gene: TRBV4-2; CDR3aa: CASSLTSGKVYEQFF
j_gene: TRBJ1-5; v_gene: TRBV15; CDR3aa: CATSRDPEVQGGQPQHF
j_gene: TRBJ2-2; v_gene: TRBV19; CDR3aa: CARESPRGQQVGELFF
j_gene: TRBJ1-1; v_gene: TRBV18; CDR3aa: CASSPRTGENTEAFF
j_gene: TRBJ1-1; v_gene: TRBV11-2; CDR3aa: CASSLLGNTEAFF
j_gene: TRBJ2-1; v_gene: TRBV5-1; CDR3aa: CASSLGLAGEQFF
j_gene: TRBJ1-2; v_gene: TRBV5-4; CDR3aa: CASSLGGQGFYGYTF
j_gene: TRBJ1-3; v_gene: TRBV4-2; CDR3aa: CASSQDGWSSGDTIYF
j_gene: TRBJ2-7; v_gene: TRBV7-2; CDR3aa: CASREQGATYEQYF
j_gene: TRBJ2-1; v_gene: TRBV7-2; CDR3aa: CASSLGHNNEQFF
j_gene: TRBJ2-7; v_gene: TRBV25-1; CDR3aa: CASTPRMGEGLYEQYF
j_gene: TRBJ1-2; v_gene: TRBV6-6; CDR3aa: CASRLQRDGYTF
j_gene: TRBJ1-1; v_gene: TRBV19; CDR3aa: CASSIARETEAFF
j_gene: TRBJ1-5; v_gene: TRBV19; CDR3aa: CASNPDRGSNQPQHF
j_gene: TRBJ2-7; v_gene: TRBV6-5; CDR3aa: CASNAPGQGDYEQYF
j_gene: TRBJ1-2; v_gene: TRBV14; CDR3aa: CASSRTRTVLAF
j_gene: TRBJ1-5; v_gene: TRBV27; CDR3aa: CASSFTWGGILGQPQHF